One sample yielded the 26 T cell receptor beta chains listed below, sequenced in a study of T cell repertoires in cytomegalovirus infection. These receptors lack a known antigen. Via MiXCR, TCRdb re-called the reads, giving one row per CDR3 protein. The sample lists 800,000 to 950,000 distinct CDR3 sequences, 32% occurring once. The source was cultured CD8+ T cells from PBMCs, collected from culture after CMV antigen stimulation. Receptors originate from a human donor in good health (CMV status not recorded). Some clones in this sample may be carry-over from other donors' samples.

The table lists this clonotype with many counts. This rearrangement joins TRBV7-9 to TRBJ2-1; the match to TRBD1 covers 7 bases. Trimming removed 7 bases from V and 6 bases from J; junction bases left unmatched: 9. The CDR3 is made up of 14 amino acids. The germline V gene has CDR1 SEHNR and CDR2 FQNEAQ (reference sequence). CDR3 DNA sequence: TGTGCCAGCACCTTTTTGTCAGGGGGCAATGAGCAGTTCTTC. It translates to CASTFLSGGNEQFF.

The chain uses TRBV6-2 or TRBV6-3 and TRBJ2-7; D not resolved. V gave up 4 bases and J gave up 3 bases, with 10 bases separating them. This CDR3 region has 13 residues. The germline V gene encodes CDR1 MNHEY and CDR2 SVGEGT. The CDR3 DNA sequence: TGTGCCAGCAGTTTATTCTTCGACTACGAGCAGTACGTC. Translation: CASSLFFDYEQYV.

This clonotype was recorded a few times. V is TRBV15 and J is TRBJ1-2; D is ambiguous. Germline V gene sequence: CDR1 LNHNV, CDR2 YYDKDF (reference sequence). Trimming pared 3 bases from V and 2 bases from J, leaving 13 bases between. The CDR3 is 15 amino acids. This chain's CDR3 is CATSRGFSKNYGYTF. CDR3 nucleotide sequence: TGTGCCACCAGCAGGGGCTTTTCTAAGAACTATGGCTACACCTTC.

There are a few counts of this clonotype. This sequence joins TRBV2 and TRBJ1-2, with 7 bases fitting TRBD1. The length of the CDR3 is 16 residues. Germline CDR1 is SNHLY and CDR2 is FYNNEI. Losses at the gene ends were 7 bases for V and 1 base for J; bases not matched to a gene: 12. CDR3: CASKGADTGSNYGYTF. CDR3 bases: TGTGCCAGCAAGGGGGCTGACACGGGCAGTAACTATGGCTACACCTTC.

The chain joins TRBV19 to TRBJ1-5; D remains ambiguous. Germline V CDR1 and CDR2: LNHDA, SQIVND (reference sequence). This CDR3 has 14 amino acids. V dropped 6 bases and J dropped 8 bases, with 17 bases sitting between them. CDR3 region: CASSYSTNREPQHF. The CDR3 nucleotides read TGTGCCAGTAGCTACTCTACAAATCGAGAGCCCCAGCATTTT.

This chain links TRBV27 with TRBJ2-5; TRBD2 agrees at 10 bases. Trimming cost V 7 bases and J 5 bases; bases outside gene matches: 4. Per the germline V gene, CDR1 is MNHEY and CDR2 is SMNVEV (reference sequence). The CDR3 is 13 residues long. CDR3 residues: CASKLAGYETQYF. CDR3 coding DNA: TGTGCCAGCAAACTAGCGGGGTATGAGACCCAGTACTTC.

In the case of this clonotype: Germline and junction disagree at one end, which may indicate a read error. The chain uses TRBV6-5 and TRBJ1-5; D perhaps matches TRBD1 (5 bases). Germline V gives CDR1 MNHEY, CDR2 SVGAGI. This CDR3 comprises 14 residues. The CDR3 here is CASTFEGSNQPRHF. The DNA of the CDR3 is TGTGCCAGCACTTTTGAGGGGAGCAATCAGCCCCGGCATTTT.

This clonotype was seen repeatedly, ten times or more. The V gene is TRBV7-2, the J gene TRBJ2-1; D is undetermined. The CDR3 runs 15 residues. Germline V lookup: CDR1 SGHTA, CDR2 FQGNSA. Trimming took 1 base from V and 6 from J, leaving 13 bases between them. The CDR3 bases are TGTGCCAGCAGCTTAGTCCAGGTTTTACCCAATGAGCAGTTCTTC. Translating it yields CASSLVQVLPNEQFF.

This clonotype was seen a few times. The chain employs TRBV5-6 and TRBJ2-3, with 8 bases lining up with TRBD1. Losses at the gene ends were 4 bases for V and 3 bases for J; bases not matched to a gene: 7. This CDR3 has 15 amino acids. Looked up from germline, CDR1 is SGHDT and CDR2 is YYEEEE. CDR3 protein: CASSPDRVRTDTQYF. CDR3 DNA: TGTGCCAGCAGCCCGGACAGGGTTCGGACAGATACGCAGTATTTT.

This clonotype was detected only once. The rearrangement joins TRBV15 to TRBJ1-1; D call uncertain. The CDR3 has 11 amino acids. From germline, CDR1 is LNHNV and CDR2 YYDKDF (reference sequence). Trimming removed 4 bases from V and 4 bases from J, with 4 bases in between. The CDR3 spells CATSTGTEAFF. Written as DNA, the CDR3 is TGTGCCACCAGCACGGGCACTGAAGCTTTCTTT. The full variable domain, in which reference TRBV15 and TRBJ1-1 provide the parts outside the CDR3, is DAMVIQNPRYQVTQFGKPVTLSCSQTLNHNVMYWYQQKSSQAPKLLFHYYDKDFNNEADTPDNFQSRRPNTSFCFLDIRSPGLGDTAMYLCATSTGTEAFFGQGTRLTVV.

The chain employs TRBV12-3 or TRBV12-4 and TRBJ1-1; tentatively, D is TRBD1 (5 bases). The CDR3 consists of 17 residues. V gave up 4 bases and J gave up 1 base, with 19 bases separating them. CDR3 DNA: TGTGCCAGCAGTTACCCGAAAGACGGGGCTGCGAACACTGAAGCTTTCTTT. This sequence encodes CASSYPKDGAANTEAFF.

This clonotype was seen many times. The chain employs TRBV7-9 and TRBJ2-1; no definite D call. V gave up 5 bases and J gave up 3 bases, with 8 bases separating them. CDR3 length: 13 residues. Germline CDR1 reads SEHNR; CDR2 reads FQNEAQ (reference sequence). The CDR3 sequence: CASSPKGYNEQFF. Here the CDR3 DNA reads TGTGCCAGCAGCCCTAAGGGCTACAATGAGCAGTTCTTC.

This clonotype was picked up a small number of times. The CDR3 reads CASSGWTGRGTEAFF. CDR3 bases: TGTGCCAGCAGTGGATGGACAGGGCGGGGAACTGAAGCTTTCTTT. The rearrangement links TRBV27 to TRBJ1-1, with TRBD1 matching 8 bases. V lost 5 bases to trimming and J lost 5 bases; unmatched junction nucleotides: 10. CDR3 size: 15 residues. Germline V gene sequence: CDR1 MNHEY, CDR2 SMNVEV (reference sequence).

This clonotype has only one observation. The CDR3 nucleotides are TGTGCCAGCAGCCAAGTGACTAGCGGGAGCACCTACGAGCAGTACTTC. This encodes CASSQVTSGSTYEQYF. The rearrangement uses TRBV14 and TRBJ2-7, with TRBD2 matching 12 bases. The V and J ends lost 1 base and 2 bases, in that order; junction bases with no gene match: 3. Germline V gene sequence: CDR1 SGHDN, CDR2 FVKESK. The CDR3 is made up of 16 amino acids.

The chain combines TRBV6-2 or TRBV6-3 with TRBJ2-7, with 12 bases matching TRBD1. This CDR3 contains 18 residues. Trimming took 9 bases from V and 0 from J; bases not matched to a gene: 15. Germline CDR1 and CDR2: MNHEY and SVGEGT. In DNA, the CDR3 is TGTGCCAGAAGCCCCGGGACAGGGGGCACCAGGAGCTCCTACGAGCAGTACGTC. It specifies CARSPGTGGTRSSYEQYV.

There are a few counts of this clonotype. The V and J genes are TRBV20-1 and TRBJ2-1; TRBD2 aligns across 7 bases. Per the germline V gene, CDR1 is DFQATT and CDR2 is SNEGSKA (reference sequence). The CDR3 runs to 14 residues. V dropped 3 bases and J dropped 3; count of bases not matched to a gene: 5. CDR3 nucleotides: TGCAGTGCTAGTGAAGCGGGGATCTACAATGAGCAGTTCTTC. Amino acids: CSASEAGIYNEQFF.

V usage is TRBV7-9 and J usage is TRBJ1-1; D uncertain. The CDR3 contains 14 residues. With 8 bases removed from V and 0 bases from J, the gap between germline ends came to 13 bases. Germline loops: CDR1 SEHNR, CDR2 FQNEAQ (reference sequence). This chain's CDR3 is CASSTAVMNTEAFF. The CDR3, as DNA: TGTGCCAGCTCCACGGCCGTGATGAACACTGAAGCTTTCTTT.

The rearrangement uses TRBV12-3 or TRBV12-4 and TRBJ1-2; 8 bases line up with TRBD1. J lost 2 bases, V lost 3 bases, and 8 bases had no gene match. The CDR3 covers 16 residues. The CDR3 DNA follows: TGTGCCAGCAGTTTTCTCTCGGACAGGGAAAACTATGGCTACACCTTC. Amino acids: CASSFLSDRENYGYTF.

This chain links TRBV28 with TRBJ2-2; TRBD1 aligns across 9 bases. The CDR3 contains 15 residues. With V trimmed by 0 bases and J by 7 bases, 3 bases remained unmatched. The germline V gene encodes CDR1 MDHEN and CDR2 SYDVKM. CDR3 bases: TGTGCCAGCAGTTTATGGGGACAGGGCCACGGGGAGCTGTTTTTT. Translation: CASSLWGQGHGELFF.

The V gene is TRBV10-2, the J gene TRBJ2-2; 11 nucleotides line up with TRBD2. This CDR3 spans 15 amino acids. Germline CDR1 reads WSHSY; CDR2 reads SAAADI. J lost 5 bases, V lost 6 bases, and 5 bases had no gene match. CDR3 sequence: CASRELAGVTGELFF. Written as DNA, the CDR3 is TGCGCCAGCAGGGAACTAGCGGGGGTTACCGGGGAGCTGTTTTTT.

This chain links TRBV6-1 with TRBJ1-2; weak D call: TRBD1 (6 bases). The CDR3 contains 14 residues. Trimming took off 5 bases at V and 7 bases at J, with 17 bases between the two ends. Germline V gene data show CDR1 as MNHNS and CDR2 as SASEGT. The CDR3 DNA reads as TGTGCCAGCAGTCCCCGCGGGGGGCCATTTGGCTACACCTTC. Encoded protein: CASSPRGGPFGYTF.

V is TRBV27 and J is TRBJ2-7; D is ambiguous. The CDR3 has 15 amino acids. V lost 6 bases and J 1 base, leaving 16 bases between the germline ends. The germline V gene encodes CDR1 MNHEY and CDR2 SMNVEV (reference sequence). The CDR3 is CASRTQTPSSYEQYF. The CDR3 bases are TGTGCCAGCAGGACCCAGACTCCTTCTTCCTACGAGCAGTACTTC.

This clonotype has ten or more counts. The chain has TRBV28 and TRBJ2-7; 8 bases line up with TRBD2. Trimming cost V 5 bases and J 2 bases; bases outside gene matches: 11. This CDR3 has 16 amino acids. Germline V lookup: CDR1 MDHEN, CDR2 SYDVKM. CDR3 DNA: TGTGCCAGCAGTGACCGGGGGGGCGCGAGGCCCTACGAGCAGTACTTC. The encoded protein is CASSDRGGARPYEQYF.

The CDR3 here is CASSLTGGERETQYF. DNA of the CDR3: TGTGCCAGCAGCTTAACGGGAGGGGAAAGAGAGACCCAGTACTTC. The rearrangement uses TRBV7-8 and TRBJ2-5; 8 nucleotides line up with TRBD2. CDR3 size: 15 residues. With V trimmed by 2 bases and J by 4 bases, 6 bases remained unmatched. Germline V gives CDR1 SGHVS, CDR2 FQNEAQ.

This clonotype was seen ten or more times. This chain connects TRBV7-6 to TRBJ2-3; TRBD1 matches at 10 bases. Germline CDR1 is SGHVS and CDR2 is FNYEAQ. J lost 4 bases, V lost 5 bases, and 9 bases had no gene match. The CDR3 totals 16 residues. Here the CDR3 reads CASSNRDRGRSDTQYF. The CDR3 DNA follows: TGTGCCAGCAGCAACCGGGACAGGGGTCGGTCAGATACGCAGTATTTT.

The chain links TRBV5-1 to TRBJ2-4; TRBD1 agrees at 7 bases. V was pared by 1 base and J by 0 bases, with 7 bases of the junction left unmatched. The CDR3 runs to 17 residues. Germline V gene lookup returns CDR1 SGHRS and CDR2 YFSETQ. The CDR3 here is CASSLWTGELAKNIQYF. The CDR3 DNA reads as TGCGCCAGCAGCTTGTGGACAGGAGAATTAGCCAAAAACATTCAGTACTTC.